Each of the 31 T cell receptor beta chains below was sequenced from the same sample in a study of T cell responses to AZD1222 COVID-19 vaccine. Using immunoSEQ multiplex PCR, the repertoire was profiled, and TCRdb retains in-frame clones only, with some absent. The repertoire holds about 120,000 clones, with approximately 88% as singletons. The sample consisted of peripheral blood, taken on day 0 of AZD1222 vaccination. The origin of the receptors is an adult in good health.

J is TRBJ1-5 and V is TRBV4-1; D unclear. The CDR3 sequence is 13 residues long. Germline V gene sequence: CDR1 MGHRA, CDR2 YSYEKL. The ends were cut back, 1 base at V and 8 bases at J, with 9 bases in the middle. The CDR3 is CASSQARYEPQHF. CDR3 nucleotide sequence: TGCGCCAGCAGCCAAGCCAGGTATGAGCCCCAGCATTTT.

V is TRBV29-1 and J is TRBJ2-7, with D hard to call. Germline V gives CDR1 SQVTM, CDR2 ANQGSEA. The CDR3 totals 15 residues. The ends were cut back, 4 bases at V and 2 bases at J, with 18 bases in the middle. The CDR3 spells CSVALRLALPYEQYF. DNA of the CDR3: TGCAGCGTTGCGTTGAGGCTCGCACTCCCCTACGAGCAGTACTTC.

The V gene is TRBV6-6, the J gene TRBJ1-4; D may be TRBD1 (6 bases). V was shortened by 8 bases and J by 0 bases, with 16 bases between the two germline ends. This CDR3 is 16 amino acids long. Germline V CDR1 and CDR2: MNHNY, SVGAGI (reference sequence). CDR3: CASGQTGFATNEKLFF. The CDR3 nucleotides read TGTGCCAGCGGCCAGACAGGTTTTGCAACTAATGAAAAACTGTTTTTT.

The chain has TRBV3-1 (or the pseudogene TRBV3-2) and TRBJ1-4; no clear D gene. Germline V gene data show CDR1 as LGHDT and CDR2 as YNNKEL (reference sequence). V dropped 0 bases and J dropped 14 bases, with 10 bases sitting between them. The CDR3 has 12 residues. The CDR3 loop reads CASSQDYLYLFF. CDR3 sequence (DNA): TGTGCCAGCAGCCAAGACTACTTGTACCTGTTTTTT.

The CDR3 loop is CASSQGWDTQYF. DNA of the CDR3: TGTGCCAGCAGCCAAGGGTGGGATACGCAGTATTTT. The V call is TRBV14, the J call TRBJ2-3; D is ambiguous. CDR1 is SGHDN and CDR2 is FVKESK in the germline V gene. V was trimmed by 1 base and J by 6 bases, leaving 5 bases between them. The CDR3 loop spans 12 amino acids.

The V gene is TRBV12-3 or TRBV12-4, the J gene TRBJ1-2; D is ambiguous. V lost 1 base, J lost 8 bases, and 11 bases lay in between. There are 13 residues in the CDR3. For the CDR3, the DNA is TGTGCCAGCAGTTTAGAAAACGTCGGCGGCTACACCTTC. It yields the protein CASSLENVGGYTF.

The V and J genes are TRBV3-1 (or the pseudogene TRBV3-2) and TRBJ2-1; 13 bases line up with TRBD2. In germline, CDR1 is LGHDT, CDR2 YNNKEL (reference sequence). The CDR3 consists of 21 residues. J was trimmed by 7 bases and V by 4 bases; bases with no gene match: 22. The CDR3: CASSPLMLGLAGVRWRNEQFF. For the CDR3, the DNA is TGTGCCAGCAGCCCATTGATGCTCGGACTAGCGGGGGTGCGATGGAGGAATGAGCAGTTCTTC.

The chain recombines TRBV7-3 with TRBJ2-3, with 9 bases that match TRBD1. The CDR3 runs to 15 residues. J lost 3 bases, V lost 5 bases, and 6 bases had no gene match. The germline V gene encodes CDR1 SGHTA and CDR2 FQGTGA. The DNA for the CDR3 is TGTGCCAGCAGCACAACCGGGACAGGGACAGATACGCAGTATTTT. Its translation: CASSTTGTGTDTQYF.

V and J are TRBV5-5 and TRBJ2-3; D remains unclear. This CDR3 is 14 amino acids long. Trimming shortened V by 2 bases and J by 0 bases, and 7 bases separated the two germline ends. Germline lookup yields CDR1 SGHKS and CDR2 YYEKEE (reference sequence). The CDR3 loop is CASSFQVSTDTQYF. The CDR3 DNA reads TGTGCCAGCAGCTTTCAGGTTAGCACAGATACGCAGTATTTT.

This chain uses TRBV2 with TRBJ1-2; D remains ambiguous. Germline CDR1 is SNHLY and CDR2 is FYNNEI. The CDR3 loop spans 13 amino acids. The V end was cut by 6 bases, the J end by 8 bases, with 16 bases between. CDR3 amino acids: CASSDFGVSGYTF. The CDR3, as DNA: TGTGCCAGCAGCGACTTCGGGGTAAGCGGCTACACCTTC.

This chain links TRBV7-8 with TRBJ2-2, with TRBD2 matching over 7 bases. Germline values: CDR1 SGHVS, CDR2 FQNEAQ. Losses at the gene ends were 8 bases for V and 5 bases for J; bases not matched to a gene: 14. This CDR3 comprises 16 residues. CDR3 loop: CASARGWRGGTGELFF. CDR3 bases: TGTGCCAGCGCTAGGGGTTGGCGGGGAGGGACCGGGGAGCTGTTTTTT.

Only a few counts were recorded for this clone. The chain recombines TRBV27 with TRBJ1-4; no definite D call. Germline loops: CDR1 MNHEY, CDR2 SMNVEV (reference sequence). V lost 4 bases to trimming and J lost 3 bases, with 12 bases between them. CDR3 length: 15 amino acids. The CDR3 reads CASSSGETANEKLFF. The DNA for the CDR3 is TGTGCCAGCAGTTCGGGCGAGACCGCTAATGAAAAACTGTTTTTT.

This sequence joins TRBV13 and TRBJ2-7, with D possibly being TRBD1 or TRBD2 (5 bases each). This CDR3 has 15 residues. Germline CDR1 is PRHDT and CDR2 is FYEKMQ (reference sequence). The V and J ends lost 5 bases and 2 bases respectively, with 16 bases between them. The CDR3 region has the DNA TGTGCCAGCAGCCGTGGCCGGGGCGGAGCCTACGAGCAGTACTTC. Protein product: CASSRGRGGAYEQYF.

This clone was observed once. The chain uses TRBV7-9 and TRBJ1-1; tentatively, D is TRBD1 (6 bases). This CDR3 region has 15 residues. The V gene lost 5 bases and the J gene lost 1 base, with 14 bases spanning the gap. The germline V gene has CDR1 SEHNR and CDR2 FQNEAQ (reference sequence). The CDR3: CASSRVQGRNTEAFF. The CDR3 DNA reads TGTGCCAGCAGCCGCGTACAGGGACGGAACACTGAAGCTTTCTTT.

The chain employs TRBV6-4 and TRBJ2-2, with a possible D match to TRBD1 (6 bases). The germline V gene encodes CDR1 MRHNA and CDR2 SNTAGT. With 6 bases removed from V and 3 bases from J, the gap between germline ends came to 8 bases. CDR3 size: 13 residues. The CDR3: CASSHRDTGELFF. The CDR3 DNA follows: TGTGCCAGCAGCCACAGGGACACCGGGGAGCTGTTTTTT.

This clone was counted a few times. CDR3 DNA: TGCGCCAGCAGCTTAGGGGGAACCTACGACGTGCAGTACTTC. It translates to CASSLGGTYDVQYF. The chain employs TRBV5-1 and TRBJ2-7; D is possibly TRBD1 (6 bases). CDR1 and CDR2 from the germline V gene are SGHRS and YFSETQ. Trimming cost V 2 bases and J 9 bases, with 18 bases left between them. The CDR3 loop spans 14 amino acids.

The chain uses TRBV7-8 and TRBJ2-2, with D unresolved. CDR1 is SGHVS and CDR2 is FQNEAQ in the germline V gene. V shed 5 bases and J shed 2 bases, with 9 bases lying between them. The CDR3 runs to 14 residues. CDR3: CASSPNVNTGELFF. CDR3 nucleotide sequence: TGTGCCAGCAGCCCAAATGTAAACACCGGGGAGCTGTTTTTT.

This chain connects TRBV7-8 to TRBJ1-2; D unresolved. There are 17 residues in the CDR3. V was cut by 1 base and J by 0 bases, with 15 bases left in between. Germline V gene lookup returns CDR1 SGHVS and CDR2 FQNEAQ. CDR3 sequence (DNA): TGTGCCAGCAGCTTAGAGGTTGTCGGGATCCCTAACTATGGCTACACCTTC. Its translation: CASSLEVVGIPNYGYTF.

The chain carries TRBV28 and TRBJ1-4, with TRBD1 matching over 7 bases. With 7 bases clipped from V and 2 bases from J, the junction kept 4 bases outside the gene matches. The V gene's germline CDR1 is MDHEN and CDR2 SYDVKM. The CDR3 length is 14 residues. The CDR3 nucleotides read TGTGCCAGCAACCGGGACAGCACTAATGAAAAACTGTTTTTT. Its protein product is CASNRDSTNEKLFF.

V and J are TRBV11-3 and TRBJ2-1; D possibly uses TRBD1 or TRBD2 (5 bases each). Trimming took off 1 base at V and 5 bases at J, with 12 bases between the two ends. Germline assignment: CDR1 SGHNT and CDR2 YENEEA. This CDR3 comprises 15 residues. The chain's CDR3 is CASSLGRGVDNEQFF. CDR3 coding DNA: TGTGCCAGCAGCTTAGGGCGAGGGGTGGACAATGAGCAGTTCTTC.

The CDR3 DNA follows: TGTGCCAGCAGTTCCGGGACAGATAGCAATCAGCCCCAGCATTTT. This gives the protein CASSSGTDSNQPQHF. This chain uses TRBV6-5 with TRBJ1-5; 7 nucleotides match TRBD1. CDR1 and CDR2 (germline): MNHEY, SVGAGI. The CDR3 sequence is 15 residues long. V gave up 4 bases and J gave up 0 bases; unmatched junction bases: 3.

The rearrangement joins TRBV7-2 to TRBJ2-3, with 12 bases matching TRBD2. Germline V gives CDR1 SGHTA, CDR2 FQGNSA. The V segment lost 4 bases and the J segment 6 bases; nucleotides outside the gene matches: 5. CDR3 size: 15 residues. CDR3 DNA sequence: TGTGCCAGCAGCTATTCTAGCGGGGGGGGTGATACGCAGTATTTT. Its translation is CASSYSSGGGDTQYF.

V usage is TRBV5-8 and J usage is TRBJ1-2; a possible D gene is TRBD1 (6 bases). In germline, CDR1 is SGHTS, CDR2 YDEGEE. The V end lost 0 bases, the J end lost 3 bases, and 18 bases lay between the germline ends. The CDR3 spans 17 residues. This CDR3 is CASSLARRGGHDYGYTF. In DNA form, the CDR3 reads TGTGCCAGCAGCTTGGCCCGGCGGGGGGGACACGACTATGGCTACACCTTC.

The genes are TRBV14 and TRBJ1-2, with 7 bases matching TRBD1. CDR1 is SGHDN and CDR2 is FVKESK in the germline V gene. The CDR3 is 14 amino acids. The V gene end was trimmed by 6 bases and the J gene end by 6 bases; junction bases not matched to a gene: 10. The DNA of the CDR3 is TGTGCCAGCAGTATACAGGGGAGGGAGGATGGCTACACCTTC. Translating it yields CASSIQGREDGYTF.

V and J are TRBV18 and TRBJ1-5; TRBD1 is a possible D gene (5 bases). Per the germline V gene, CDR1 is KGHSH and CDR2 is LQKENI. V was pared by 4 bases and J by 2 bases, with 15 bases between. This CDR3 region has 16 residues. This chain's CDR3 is CASSLIGGIGNQPQHF. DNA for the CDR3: TGTGCCAGCTCACTGATTGGGGGAATCGGCAATCAGCCCCAGCATTTT.

The DNA of the CDR3 is TGTGCCAGCCAGGGAGGAAGTGAGCAGTTCTTC. Amino acid sequence: CASQGGSEQFF. The rearrangement uses TRBV7-9 and TRBJ2-1, with D maybe TRBD2 (6 bases). V was cut by 8 bases and J by 9 bases, with 11 bases left in between. The CDR3 has 11 residues. Germline lookup yields CDR1 SEHNR and CDR2 FQNEAQ (reference sequence).

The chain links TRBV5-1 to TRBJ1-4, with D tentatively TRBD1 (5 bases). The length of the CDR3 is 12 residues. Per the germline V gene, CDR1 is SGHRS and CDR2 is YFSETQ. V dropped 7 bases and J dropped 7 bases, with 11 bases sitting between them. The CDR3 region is CASRGDAEKLFF. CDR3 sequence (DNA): TGCGCCAGCCGAGGGGACGCTGAAAAACTGTTTTTT.

In DNA, the CDR3 is TGTGCCAGCAGTGAATGGGGGCGGGGGCCCTCTGGGGAGACCCAGTACTTC. Translated, it gives CASSEWGRGPSGETQYF. The V call is TRBV25-1, the J call TRBJ2-5, with D perhaps TRBD2 (7 bases). With 1 base removed from V and 5 bases from J, the gap between germline ends came to 20 bases. The CDR3 is 17 amino acids. Germline-derived CDR1 and CDR2 are MGHDK and SYGVNS.

The CDR3 bases are TGTGCCAGCAGTGGGCAGGGGATAGGGAGCAATCAGCCCCAGCATTTT. Translation: CASSGQGIGSNQPQHF. The genes are TRBV2 and TRBJ1-5; weak D call: TRBD1 (6 bases). Germline V gene sequence: CDR1 SNHLY, CDR2 FYNNEI. The CDR3 length is 16 residues. The V end was cut by 4 bases, the J end by 1 base, with 14 bases between.

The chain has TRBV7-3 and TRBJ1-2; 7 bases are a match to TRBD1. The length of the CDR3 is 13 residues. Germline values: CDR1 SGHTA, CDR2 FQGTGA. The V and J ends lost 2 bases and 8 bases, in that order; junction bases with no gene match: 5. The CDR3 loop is CASSLLQGHGYTF. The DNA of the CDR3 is TGTGCCAGCAGCTTACTACAGGGGCACGGCTACACCTTC.

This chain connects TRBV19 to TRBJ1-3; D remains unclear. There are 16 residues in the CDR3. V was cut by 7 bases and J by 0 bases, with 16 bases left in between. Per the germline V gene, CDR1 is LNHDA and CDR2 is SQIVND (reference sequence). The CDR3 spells CASTLTRFPSGNTIYF. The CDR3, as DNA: TGTGCCAGTACCTTGACCAGGTTCCCCTCTGGAAACACCATATATTTT.